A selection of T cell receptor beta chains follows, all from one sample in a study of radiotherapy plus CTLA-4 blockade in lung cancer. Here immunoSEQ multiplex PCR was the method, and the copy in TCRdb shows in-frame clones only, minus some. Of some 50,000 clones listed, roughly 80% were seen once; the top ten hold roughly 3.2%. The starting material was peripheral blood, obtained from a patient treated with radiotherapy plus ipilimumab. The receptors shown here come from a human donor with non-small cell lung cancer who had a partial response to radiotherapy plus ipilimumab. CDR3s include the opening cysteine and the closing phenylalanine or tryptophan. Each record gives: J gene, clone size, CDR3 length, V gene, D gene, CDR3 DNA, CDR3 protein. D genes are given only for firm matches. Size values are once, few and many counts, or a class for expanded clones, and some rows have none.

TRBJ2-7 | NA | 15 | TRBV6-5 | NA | TGTGCCAGCCGTAGGACATGGGACATGGGCCACGAGCAGTACTTC | CASRRTWDMGHEQYF
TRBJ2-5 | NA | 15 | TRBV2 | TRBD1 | TGTGCCAGCAGGCGCGACAGGGCCGTCGGGGAGACCCAGTACTTC | CASRRDRAVGETQYF
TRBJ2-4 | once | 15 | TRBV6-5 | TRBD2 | TGTGCCAGCAGTTACAGCCCTAGCGGAGGGAACATTCAGTACTTC | CASSYSPSGGNIQYF
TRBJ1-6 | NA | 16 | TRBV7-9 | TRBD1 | TGTGCCAGCAGCTTAGTGGGACAGGGGGGTAATTCACCCCTCCACTTT | CASSLVGQGGNSPLHF
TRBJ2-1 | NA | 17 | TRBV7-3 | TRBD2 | TGTGCCAGCAGCCCGCGCTCCAGTAGCGGGGGGAACAATGAGCAGTTCTTC | CASSPRSSSGGNNEQFF
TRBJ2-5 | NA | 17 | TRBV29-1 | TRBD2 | TGCAGCGTTGAGGAGGGGCTAGCGGGGGGGCTCCAAGAGACCCAGTACTTC | CSVEEGLAGGLQETQYF
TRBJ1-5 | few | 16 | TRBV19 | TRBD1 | TGTGCCAGTAGTATAGAGGGCAGGGGGCGAAGTCAGCCCCAGCATTTT | CASSIEGRGRSQPQHF
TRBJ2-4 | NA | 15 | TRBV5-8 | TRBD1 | TGTGCCAGCAGCTTGCTCTCAGGGGGCAAAAACATTCAGTACTTC | CASSLLSGGKNIQYF
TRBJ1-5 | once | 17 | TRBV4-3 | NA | TGCGCCAGCAGCCAAGAATGGGCGACGGATAGCAATCAGCCCCAGCATTTT | CASSQEWATDSNQPQHF
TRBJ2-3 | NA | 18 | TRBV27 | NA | TGTGCCAGCAGTTTCCCCGGGCCGGGGGGCCTTAGCACAGATACGCAGTATTTT | CASSFPGPGGLSTDTQYF
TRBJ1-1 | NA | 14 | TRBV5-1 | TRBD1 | TGCGCCAGCAGCTCGACAGGGGGAAACACTGAAGCTTTCTTT | CASSSTGGNTEAFF
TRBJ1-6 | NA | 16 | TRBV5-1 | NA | TGCGCCAGCAGCTTGAAGGGCAGCCAGGGGAATTCACCCCTCCACTTT | CASSLKGSQGNSPLHF
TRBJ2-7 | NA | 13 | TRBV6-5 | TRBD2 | TGTGCCAGCAGAAGCGGGGCCTCCTACGAGCAGTACTTC | CASRSGASYEQYF
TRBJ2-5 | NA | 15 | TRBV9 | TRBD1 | TGTGCCAGCAGCATCGGGACAGGGTACCAAGAGACCCAGTACTTC | CASSIGTGYQETQYF
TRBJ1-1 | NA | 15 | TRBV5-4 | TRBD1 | TGTGCCAGCAGCCGGACAGGTATCATGAACACTGAAGCTTTCTTT | CASSRTGIMNTEAFF
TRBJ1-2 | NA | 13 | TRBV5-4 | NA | TGTGCCAGCAGCTTGTGGACACCCGATGGCTACACCTTC | CASSLWTPDGYTF
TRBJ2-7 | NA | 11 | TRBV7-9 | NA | TGTGCCAAGAGTCCTCTCTACGAGCAGTACTTC | CAKSPLYEQYF
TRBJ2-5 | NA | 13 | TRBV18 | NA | TGTGCCAGCTCACTAGGACAGCAAGAGACCCAGTACTTC | CASSLGQQETQYF
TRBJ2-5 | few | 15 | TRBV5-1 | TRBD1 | TGCGCCAGCAGCTTGGATGGCAGGGGGCAGGAGACCCAGTACTTC | CASSLDGRGQETQYF
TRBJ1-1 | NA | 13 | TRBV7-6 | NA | TGTGCCAGCAGCCACGGAGGTGACACTGAAGCTTTCTTT | CASSHGGDTEAFF
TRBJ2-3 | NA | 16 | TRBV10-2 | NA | TGCGCCAGCAGTGAAAGGCCTAGAGCGAGCACAGATACGCAGTATTTT | CASSERPRASTDTQYF
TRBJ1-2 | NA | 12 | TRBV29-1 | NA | TGCAGCGTTAGCCAGGGATCCTATGGCTACACCTTC | CSVSQGSYGYTF
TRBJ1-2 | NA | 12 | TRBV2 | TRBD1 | TGTGCCAGCAGGGGACAGATCTATGGCTACACCTTC | CASRGQIYGYTF
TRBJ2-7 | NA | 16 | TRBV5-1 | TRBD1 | TGCGCCAGCAGCCTATTTCCGGGACAGGGTACGGCCGAGCAGTACTTC | CASSLFPGQGTAEQYF
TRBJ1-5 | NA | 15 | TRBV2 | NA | TGTGCCAGCAGTGAAACGGGAGCTTACAATCAGCCCCAGCATTTT | CASSETGAYNQPQHF
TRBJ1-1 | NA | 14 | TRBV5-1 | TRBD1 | TGCGCCAGCAGTTACAGGGGCATGAACACTGAAGCTTTCTTT | CASSYRGMNTEAFF